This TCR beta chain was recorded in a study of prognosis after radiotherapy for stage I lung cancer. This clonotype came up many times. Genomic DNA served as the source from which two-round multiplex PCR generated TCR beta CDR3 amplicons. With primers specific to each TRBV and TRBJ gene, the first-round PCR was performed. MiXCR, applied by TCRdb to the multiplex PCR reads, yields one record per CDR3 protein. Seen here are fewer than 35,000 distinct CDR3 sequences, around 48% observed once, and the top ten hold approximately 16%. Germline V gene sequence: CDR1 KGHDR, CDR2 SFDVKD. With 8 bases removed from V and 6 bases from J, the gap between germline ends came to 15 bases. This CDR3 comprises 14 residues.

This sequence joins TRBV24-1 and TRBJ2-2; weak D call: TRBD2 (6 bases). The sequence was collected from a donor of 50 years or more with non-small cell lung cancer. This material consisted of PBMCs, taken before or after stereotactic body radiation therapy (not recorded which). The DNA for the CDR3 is TGTGCCACCAAGAAGGGAGGAGAGGCCGGGGAGCTGTTTTTT. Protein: CATKKGGEAGELFF.